This T cell receptor beta chain was documented in a study of T cell responses to AZD1222 COVID-19 vaccine. The study, taken as a whole, reports: An increase in Spike-specific TCR breadth and depth was observed after two AZD1222 doses. White British ancestry dominated among donors, who included more females, and clonal diversity was possibly underestimated. The repertoires were collected only after the peak T cell response.

Worth noting for this clone: Its antigen is as yet unknown.

TCRdb's copy holds only in-frame clones and misses some; the assay was immunoSEQ multiplex PCR. The table includes some 120,000 clones, 70% to 90% detected once. The CDR3 length is 17 residues. V shed 6 bases and J shed 1 base, with 19 bases lying between them. The germline CDR1 and CDR2 sequences are MDHEN and SYDVKM. The starting material was peripheral blood, obtained on day 0 of MenACWY control vaccination. The gene calls are TRBV28 and TRBJ1-3; D is uncertain. The sequence was collected from an adult in good health. CDR3 sequence: CASSSLSAGSSGNTIYF. The CDR3 bases are TGTGCCAGCAGCTCGTTAAGTGCGGGCTCTTCTGGAAACACCATATATTTT.